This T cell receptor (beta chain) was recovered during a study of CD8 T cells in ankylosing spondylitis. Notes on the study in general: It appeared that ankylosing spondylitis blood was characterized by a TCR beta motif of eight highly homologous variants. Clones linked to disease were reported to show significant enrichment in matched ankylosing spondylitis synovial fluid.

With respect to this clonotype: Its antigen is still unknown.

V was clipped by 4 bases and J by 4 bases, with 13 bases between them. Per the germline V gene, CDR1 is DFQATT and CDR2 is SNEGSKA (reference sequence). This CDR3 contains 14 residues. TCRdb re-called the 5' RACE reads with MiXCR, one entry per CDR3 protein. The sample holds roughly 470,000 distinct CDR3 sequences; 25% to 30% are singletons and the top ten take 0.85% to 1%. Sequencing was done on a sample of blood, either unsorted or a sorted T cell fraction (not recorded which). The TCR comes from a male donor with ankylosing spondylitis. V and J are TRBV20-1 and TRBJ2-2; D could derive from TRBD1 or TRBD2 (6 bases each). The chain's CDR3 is CSATTGGSTGELFF. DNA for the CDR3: TGCAGTGCTACGACCGGGGGCAGCACCGGGGAGCTGTTTTTT.